Below, 16 T cell receptor beta chains from the same sample are listed, as sequenced in a study of CD8 T cells in ankylosing spondylitis. MiXCR was run by TCRdb on the 5' RACE reads, yielding one entry per CDR3 protein. Counted here are approximately 39,000 distinct CDR3 sequences, about an eighth occurring once; the ten biggest clones make up 32%. The specimen sequenced was synovial fluid, either unsorted or a sorted T cell fraction (not recorded which). These receptors all stem from a male donor with ankylosing spondylitis.

The chain uses TRBV7-9 and TRBJ1-4, with D perhaps TRBD1 (6 bases). With 1 base removed from V and 8 bases from J, the gap between germline ends came to 14 bases. The length of the CDR3 is 15 residues. Per the germline V gene, CDR1 is SEHNR and CDR2 is FQNEAQ (reference sequence). The CDR3: CASSLVGAANEKLFF. In DNA, the CDR3 is TGTGCCAGCAGCTTAGTGGGGGCCGCGAACGAAAAACTGTTTTTT.

This clonotype was detected ten times or more. The junction departs from the called germline gene at one end, perhaps through a read error. This chain links TRBV29-1 with TRBJ1-2; tentative D call: TRBD1 (6 bases). CDR1 and CDR2 from the germline V gene are SQVTM and ANQGSEA. The CDR3 consists of 13 residues. The CDR3, as DNA: TGCAGCGTTGAAGATCAGGGGAGGTATGGTTACACCTTC. It specifies CSVEDQGRYGYTF. The full variable domain, completed using reference TRBV29-1 and TRBJ1-2, is SAVISQKPSRDICQRGTSLTIQCQVDSQVTMMFWYRQQPGQSLTLIATANQGSEATYESGFVIDKFPISRPNLTFSTLTVSNMSPEDSSIYLCSVEDQGRYGYTFGSGTRLTVV.

The V call is TRBV9, the J call TRBJ2-5; D call uncertain. The V end was cut by 1 base, the J end by 1 base, with 11 bases between. The CDR3 contains 15 residues. Germline CDR1 reads SGDLS; CDR2 reads YYNGEE. The CDR3 nucleotides are TGTGCCAGCAGCGTAATGGGCAACTTCCAAGAGACCCAGTACTTC. This gives the protein CASSVMGNFQETQYF.

The gene calls are TRBV6-2 or TRBV6-3 and TRBJ1-1, with D tentatively TRBD1 (5 bases). Trimming took off 3 bases at V and 7 bases at J, with 15 bases between the two ends. The V gene's germline CDR1 is MNHEY and CDR2 SVGEGT. The CDR3 consists of 14 residues. In DNA, the CDR3 is TGTGCCAGCAGTTATCGGGGCGAGAGTGGTGAAGCTTTCTTT. Its protein is CASSYRGESGEAFF.

The chain combines TRBV15 with TRBJ1-1; possibly TRBD1 for D (5 bases). Between the trimmed V and J ends, which lost 0 bases and 4 bases, there was a span of 18 bases. Germline assignment: CDR1 LNHNV and CDR2 YYDKDF (reference sequence). CDR3 length equals 17 residues. CDR3 nucleotide sequence: TGTGCCACCAGCAGAGATTGGGACGTGGCATCGGGCACTGAAGCTTTCTTT. Translated: CATSRDWDVASGTEAFF.

In its sample, this clonotype was seen a few times. The genes are TRBV5-1 and TRBJ1-3; D gene uncertain. The ends were cut back, 0 bases at V and 0 bases at J, with 4 bases in the middle. From germline, CDR1 is SGHRS and CDR2 YFSETQ. The CDR3 extends over 14 amino acids. The CDR3 loop reads CASSLDLSGNTIYF. The CDR3 coding sequence is TGCGCCAGCAGCTTGGACCTCTCTGGAAACACCATATATTTT. The complete variable domain, with remaining parts taken from reference TRBV5-1 and TRBJ1-3, reads KAGVTQTPRYLIKTRGQQVTLSCSPISGHRSVSWYQQTPGQGLQFLFEYFSETQRNKGNFPGRFSGRQFSNSRSEMNVSTLELGDSALYLCASSLDLSGNTIYFGEGSWLTVV.

This chain links TRBV7-9 with TRBJ2-1; TRBD2 agrees at 11 bases. CDR1 is SEHNR and CDR2 is FQNEAQ in the germline V gene (reference sequence). The CDR3 length is 16 residues. J was trimmed by 10 bases and V by 5 bases; bases with no gene match: 13. The CDR3 protein is CASSHKIAGGYREQFF. In DNA, the CDR3 is TGTGCCAGCAGCCATAAGATAGCGGGGGGGTATCGGGAGCAGTTCTTC.

This clonotype has a count of ten or more. The chain combines TRBV29-1 with TRBJ1-2; tentative D call: TRBD1 (6 bases). Germline assignment: CDR1 SQVTM and CDR2 ANQGSEA. Trimming removed 7 bases at V and 5 bases at J, with 17 bases between. This CDR3 spans 13 amino acids. In DNA, the CDR3 is TGCAGCGCCTCGACAGGTCCATGGTATGGCTACACCTTC. Translating it yields CSASTGPWYGYTF.

The J gene is TRBJ1-1, the V gene TRBV30; D call uncertain. Deletions cut 0 bases from V and 0 bases from J, with 5 bases between. Germline V gene sequence: CDR1 GTSNPN, CDR2 SVGIG (reference sequence). The CDR3 spans 13 residues. CDR3 in amino acids: CAWSVIMNTEAFF. The CDR3 region has the DNA TGTGCCTGGAGTGTAATAATGAACACTGAAGCTTTCTTT.

The CDR3 protein is CASSLIGQAYEQYF. In nucleotides, the CDR3 is TGTGCCAGCAGCTTAATCGGCCAGGCCTACGAGCAGTACTTC. The rearrangement uses TRBV7-2 and TRBJ2-7, with unresolved D. Germline V gene sequence: CDR1 SGHTA, CDR2 FQGNSA. This CDR3 is 14 amino acids long. V shed 2 bases and J shed 2 bases, with 10 bases lying between them.

This clonotype has at least ten counts. The chain employs TRBV28 and TRBJ2-1; D perhaps matches TRBD1 (6 bases). The CDR3 runs 17 residues. V was pared by 5 bases and J by 0 bases, with 17 bases between. Germline lookup yields CDR1 MDHEN and CDR2 SYDVKM. CDR3 sequence reads: CASSLYRATSSYNEQFF. CDR3 DNA sequence: TGTGCCAGCAGTCTTTACAGGGCTACCTCCTCCTACAATGAGCAGTTCTTC.

This clonotype was recorded many times. The chain has TRBV15 and TRBJ2-1; 7 bases match TRBD1. CDR3 length: 17 residues. V lost 0 bases, J lost 7 bases, and 12 bases stayed unmatched. Germline V CDR1 and CDR2: LNHNV, YYDKDF (reference sequence). The CDR3 loop is CATSREPRQGRGNEQFF. CDR3 nucleotides: TGTGCCACCAGCAGAGAGCCCCGACAGGGTAGAGGGAATGAGCAGTTCTTC. Looking up the rest from reference TRBV15 and TRBJ2-1 gives the full variable domain: DAMVIQNPRYQVTQFGKPVTLSCSQTLNHNVMYWYQQKSSQAPKLLFHYYDKDFNNEADTPDNFQSRRPNTSFCFLDIRSPGLGDTAMYLCATSREPRQGRGNEQFFGPGTRLTVL.

CDR3 sequence: CASSYSLETYHEQFF. DNA of the CDR3: TGTGCCAGCAGTTATAGTTTAGAAACCTATCATGAGCAGTTCTTC. V and J are TRBV6-2 or TRBV6-3 and TRBJ2-1; D is uncertain. Germline-derived CDR1 and CDR2 are MNHEY and SVGEGT. CDR3 length: 15 amino acids. The V gene lost 3 bases and the J gene lost 8 bases, with 17 bases spanning the gap.

This clonotype was detected only a few times. The rearrangement links TRBV19 to TRBJ2-7; 8 bases line up with TRBD1. The CDR3 is 15 residues long. In germline, CDR1 is LNHDA, CDR2 SQIVND (reference sequence). V dropped 5 bases and J dropped 0; count of bases not matched to a gene: 6. The CDR3 DNA is TGTGCCAGTAGTTGGAGCCAGGGGGCCTCCTACGAGCAGTACTTC. Translated, it gives CASSWSQGASYEQYF.

By sample share, this clonotype is medium-sized. The chain joins TRBV20-1 to TRBJ2-7; D is possibly TRBD1 or TRBD2 (5 bases each). Germline CDR1 is DFQATT and CDR2 is SNEGSKA (reference sequence). This CDR3 is built from 13 residues. Trimming stripped 6 bases from V and 2 bases from J, with 14 bases between. CDR3 bases: TGCAGTGCCCTCCGCGAGGGGCCCTACGAGCAGTACTTC. Amino acids: CSALREGPYEQYF.

This clonotype was observed at least ten times. This chain uses TRBV28 with TRBJ2-1; D may correspond to TRBD1 or TRBD2 (6 bases each). Germline CDR1 MDHEN, CDR2 SYDVKM. This CDR3 region has 16 residues. The V and J ends lost 3 bases and 3 bases respectively, with 15 bases between them. The CDR3 nucleotides are TGTGCCAGCAGTTTGTATGGGGGGCCTTTCTACAATGAGCAGTTCTTC. It encodes CASSLYGGPFYNEQFF.